This is a list of T cell receptor beta chains from one sample in a study of memory CD8 T cells in hepatitis C reinfection. Assay: immunoSEQ multiplex PCR; the TCRdb copy retains only in-frame clones and omits some. The sample holds more than 45,000 clones, roughly 90% seen once. The sequencing input was naive CD8+ T cells sorted from blood. These receptors were collected from a man aged 18-30 years with hepatitis C virus infection. Each CDR3 is given with its conserved first and last residue. The D gene is left open where the match is weak. A row's size may be missing; if present it is once, few, many or a size class.

clone size	V gene	CDR3 length	D gene	J gene	CDR3 DNA	CDR3 protein
.	TRBV5-6	16	.	TRBJ1-2	TGTGCCAGCAGCTTAGAAACCGGGACTTCCTACTATGGCTACACCTTC	CASSLETGTSYYGYTF
once	TRBV19	15	.	TRBJ1-3	TGTGCCAGAGGGAGGGTGGAGGGTTCTGGAAACACCATATATTTT	CARGRVEGSGNTIYF
.	TRBV15	14	.	TRBJ1-5	TGTGCCACCAGCATGGACTATAGCAATCAGCCCCAGCATTTT	CATSMDYSNQPQHF
few	TRBV10-1	13	.	TRBJ2-7	TGCGCCAGCAGCGACGGGAGCTCCTACGAGCAGTACTTC	CASSDGSSYEQYF
.	TRBV7-9	14	.	TRBJ2-2	TGTGCCGCCCGCCCCACAGGGATCACCGGGGAGCTGTTTTTT	CAARPTGITGELFF
.	TRBV28	20	TRBD1	TRBJ2-1	TGTGCCAGCAGTCCCGAAAGGGACAGCGACCGGCTAGAGTCCTACAATGAGCAGTTCTTC	CASSPERDSDRLESYNEQFF
once	TRBV11-2	15	TRBD2	TRBJ2-7	TGTGCCAGCAGCGGAGCGGGGAGCTCCGAATACGAGCAGTACTTC	CASSGAGSSEYEQYF
.	TRBV6-5	15	.	TRBJ2-3	TGTGCCAGCAGTTACTCCAGGCAGGGTGGAGATACGCAGTATTTT	CASSYSRQGGDTQYF
.	TRBV6-5	15	.	TRBJ2-2	TGTGCCAGCAGTGGAAGCGGAAGTAACACCGGGGAGCTGTTTTTT	CASSGSGSNTGELFF
.	TRBV4-3	18	.	TRBJ2-3	TGCGCCAGCAGCCAAGAGTCGCAGGGGATATTGAGCACAGATACGCAGTATTTT	CASSQESQGILSTDTQYF